Below are 25 T cell receptor beta chains sequenced from a single sample in a study of T cells after yellow fever vaccination (dated by TCRdb to between 2018 and 2020). The label giving this sample's treatment or condition can be read as: live attenuated yellow fever vaccine strain. The method behind the library was 5' RACE. The run used an Illumina NovaSeq 6000. The public reads were quality trimmed at Q25 with fastp and then assembled into clones with MiXCR by TCRdb, keeping productive beta chains. All rows with the same CDR3 protein become a single entry with the most common DNA and genes. Across this sample there are around 330,000 distinct CDR3 sequences, with around 4% seen only once. The top ten hold around a quarter of the sample. Sequenced here: PBMCs, sampled on the day of the yellow fever booster vaccination. Source of these receptors: a man between 18 and 29 years old who received the YFV17D yellow fever vaccine.

This clonotype has a handful of counts. This rearrangement joins TRBV10-3 to TRBJ2-7, with D perhaps TRBD1 or TRBD2 (6 bases each). This CDR3 spans 13 amino acids. With 2 bases removed from V and 4 bases from J, the gap between germline ends came to 9 bases. From germline, CDR1 is ENHRY and CDR2 SYGVKD. In nucleotides, the CDR3 is TGTGCCATCAGTGAGGGGGGGCCTTACGAGCAGTACTTC. It encodes CAISEGGPYEQYF.

This clonotype was observed a few times. The V gene is TRBV27, the J gene TRBJ1-6; D uncertain. This CDR3 spans 17 amino acids. The germline gives CDR1 MNHEY, CDR2 SMNVEV (reference sequence). Trimming removed 4 bases from V and 4 bases from J, with 17 bases in between. The CDR3 loop reads CASSSTLPVGYNSPLHF. In nucleotides, the CDR3 is TGTGCCAGCAGTTCCACCCTTCCCGTCGGGTATAATTCACCCCTCCACTTT.

The sample holds many counts of this clonotype. The chain couples TRBV4-3 to TRBJ1-1; no definite D call. The germline CDR1 and CDR2 sequences are LGHNA and YSLEER. The CDR3 covers 15 residues. Trimming took off 1 base at V and 9 bases at J, with 18 bases between the two ends. The CDR3 DNA reads as TGCGCCAGCAGCCAAGTATATTCCCAGGATCACCAAGCTTTCTTT. Protein product: CASSQVYSQDHQAFF.

The chain combines TRBV20-1 with TRBJ1-4; unclear D gene. The length of the CDR3 is 14 residues. The germline CDR1 and CDR2 sequences are DFQATT and SNEGSKA (reference sequence). The V gene lost 6 bases and the J gene lost 7 bases, with 18 bases spanning the gap. CDR3 sequence reads: CSALGGHRAEKLFF. CDR3 DNA sequence: TGCAGTGCCCTTGGAGGCCATCGAGCTGAAAAACTGTTTTTT.

This clonotype has a count of ten or more. V usage is TRBV29-1 and J usage is TRBJ1-4; 9 nucleotides agree with TRBD1. V lost 5 bases to trimming and J lost 5 bases; unmatched junction nucleotides: 9. Germline CDR1 is SQVTM and CDR2 is ANQGSEA. CDR3 length: 15 residues. DNA for the CDR3: TGCAGCGTTCGGGACCCCGGGACAGGGAATGAAAAACTGTTTTTT. Amino acids: CSVRDPGTGNEKLFF.

This clonotype was detected many times. V usage is TRBV5-1 and J usage is TRBJ1-2; D not certain. Germline values: CDR1 SGHRS, CDR2 YFSETQ. Deletions cut 0 bases from V and 3 bases from J, with 12 bases between. The length of the CDR3 is 15 residues. The CDR3 here is CASSLDSTLYYGYTF. CDR3 in DNA: TGCGCCAGCAGCTTGGATTCAACACTGTACTATGGCTACACCTTC.

This clonotype occurred many times. CDR3 in DNA: TGTGCCAGCAGCTTAGACCAGGGAGCAGCTTTCTTT. Translated, it gives CASSLDQGAAFF. The V gene is TRBV7-9, the J gene TRBJ1-1, with D perhaps matching TRBD1 (5 bases). CDR1 is SEHNR, CDR2 FQNEAQ, per germline (reference sequence). Trimming left V 1 base short and J 10 bases short, with 10 bases between. The CDR3 consists of 12 residues.

This clonotype appeared many times. The chain links TRBV4-3 to TRBJ2-5; 8 nucleotides agree with TRBD1. The CDR3 consists of 16 residues. Germline V gene data show CDR1 as LGHNA and CDR2 as YSLEER. J lost 4 bases, V lost 2 bases, and 9 bases had no gene match. CDR3 protein: CASSQYRQGLGETQYF. The CDR3 DNA is TGCGCCAGCAGCCAATATCGACAGGGGCTAGGAGAGACCCAGTACTTC.

There are many counts of this clonotype. The DNA for the CDR3 is TGTGCCAGCAGCCAAGGGGACATAGCGGAGGCAGTCCCAGAGACCCAGTACTTC. Translated: CASSQGDIAEAVPETQYF. This sequence joins TRBV4-2 and TRBJ2-5; D might be TRBD1 or TRBD2, each matching 6 bases. V lost 1 base and J 4 bases, leaving 22 bases between the germline ends. From germline, CDR1 is LGHNA and CDR2 YNFKEQ. The CDR3 covers 18 residues.

Many counts were recorded for this clonotype. The rearrangement uses TRBV18 and TRBJ2-7; 9 positions agree with TRBD1. The trim removed 7 bases at V and 1 base at J, leaving 5 bases unmatched. The CDR3 sequence is 14 residues long. Germline V gene sequence: CDR1 KGHSH, CDR2 LQKENI. The CDR3 reads CASLAGTGSYEQYF. DNA of the CDR3: TGTGCCAGCTTGGCCGGGACAGGGTCCTACGAGCAGTACTTC.

This clonotype was recorded at least ten times. The chain is built from TRBV20-1 and TRBJ2-2, with TRBD1 matching over 8 bases. Germline V lookup: CDR1 DFQATT, CDR2 SNEGSKA (reference sequence). After removal of 0 bases from V and 4 bases from J, the junction contained 7 bases not matched to a gene. This CDR3 is built from 16 residues. The CDR3 DNA reads TGCAGTGCTAGAGATTGGCAGGGGGCTCTCACCGGGGAGCTGTTTTTT. Its translation is CSARDWQGALTGELFF.

The V gene is TRBV27, the J gene TRBJ2-1, with 7 bases lining up with TRBD2. The V gene's germline CDR1 is MNHEY and CDR2 SMNVEV (reference sequence). The CDR3 is 13 residues long. The trim removed 0 bases at V and 9 bases at J, leaving 2 bases unmatched. CDR3 amino acids: CASSLSLASEQFF. The CDR3 DNA reads TGTGCCAGCAGTTTATCACTAGCGAGTGAGCAGTTCTTC.

This clonotype was seen repeatedly, ten times or more. The V and J genes are TRBV5-1 and TRBJ1-3; a possible D gene is TRBD1 (5 bases). Deletions cut 0 bases from V and 3 bases from J, with 13 bases between. The CDR3 has 16 amino acids. From germline, CDR1 is SGHRS and CDR2 YFSETQ. DNA of the CDR3: TGCGCCAGCAGCTTGGCCGGGGGAGTTTATGGAAACACCATATATTTT. Its protein product is CASSLAGGVYGNTIYF. Variable domain in full (rest from reference TRBV5-1 and TRBJ1-3): KAGVTQTPRYLIKTRGQQVTLSCSPISGHRSVSWYQQTPGQGLQFLFEYFSETQRNKGNFPGRFSGRQFSNSRSEMNVSTLELGDSALYLCASSLAGGVYGNTIYFGEGSWLTVV.

The genes are TRBV20-1 and TRBJ1-6; D gene ambiguous. Per germline, CDR1 DFQATT and CDR2 SNEGSKA (reference sequence). V was pared by 2 bases and J by 7 bases, with 6 bases between. The CDR3 is 12 amino acids. The CDR3 DNA sequence: TGCAGTGCTAGACTACAGAATTCACCCCTCCACTTT. Encoded protein: CSARLQNSPLHF.

This clonotype has at least ten counts. V gene TRBV6-1 combines with J gene TRBJ1-5, with TRBD1 matching 7 bases. Unmatched junction bases numbered 14, after V lost 8 bases and J lost 4 bases. The germline gives CDR1 MNHNS, CDR2 SASEGT. This CDR3 is 16 amino acids long. The CDR3, as DNA: TGTGCCAGCGTGCCCAGTCGACAGGGAAAAAATCAGCCCCAGCATTTT. Its protein is CASVPSRQGKNQPQHF.

The gene calls are TRBV3-1 and TRBJ2-1; 11 bases map to TRBD2. Trimming at V came to 6 bases and at J to 0 bases, leaving 13 bases not matched to a gene. The CDR3 contains 19 residues. Germline V gene sequence: CDR1 LGHDT, CDR2 YNNKEL (reference sequence). CDR3 sequence: CASRRTSGGSRSSYNEQFF. The CDR3 nucleotides are TGTGCCAGCAGGCGCACTAGCGGGGGCTCTCGGAGCTCCTACAATGAGCAGTTCTTC.

The chain links TRBV7-9 to TRBJ2-5; TRBD1 is a possible D gene (6 bases). Per the germline V gene, CDR1 is SEHNR and CDR2 is FQNEAQ (reference sequence). V shed 3 bases and J shed 3 bases, with 14 bases lying between them. The CDR3 runs 15 residues. The CDR3 DNA is TGTGCCAGCAGCTTTATCTCCAGGGGAGAAGAGACCCAGTACTTC. It specifies CASSFISRGEETQYF.

This clonotype was seen many times. The chain combines TRBV28 with TRBJ2-2, with D unresolved. This CDR3 has 14 amino acids. With 5 bases removed from V and 2 bases from J, the gap between germline ends came to 9 bases. Germline V gene lookup returns CDR1 MDHEN and CDR2 SYDVKM. CDR3 region: CASSPGFNTGELFF. CDR3 sequence (DNA): TGTGCCAGCAGTCCAGGATTCAACACCGGGGAGCTGTTTTTT.

This clonotype was counted many times. The chain combines TRBV5-1 with TRBJ2-4, with unresolved D. Germline lookup yields CDR1 SGHRS and CDR2 YFSETQ. This CDR3 region has 13 residues. V dropped 0 bases and J dropped 6 bases, with 7 bases sitting between them. The CDR3 loop is CASSLVSGNIQYF. The CDR3 DNA is TGCGCCAGCAGCTTGGTCTCAGGAAACATTCAGTACTTC.

This clonotype was detected a few times. This chain connects TRBV6-2 or TRBV6-3 to TRBJ2-3; no definite D call. The CDR3 has 14 residues. CDR1 and CDR2 (germline): MNHEY, SVGEGT. The ends were cut back, 6 bases at V and 2 bases at J, with 12 bases in the middle. CDR3 bases: TGTGCCAGCAGACCCAATCCTATCACAGATACGCAGTATTTT. Translated, it gives CASRPNPITDTQYF.

This clonotype was detected ten times or more. The chain links TRBV5-1 to TRBJ1-1, with 11 bases matching TRBD1. The CDR3 totals 15 residues. The V and J ends lost 4 bases and 5 bases, in that order; junction bases with no gene match: 7. Germline V gene data show CDR1 as SGHRS and CDR2 as YFSETQ. CDR3 region: CASSDRGTGGTEAFF. CDR3 in DNA: TGCGCCAGCAGCGATCGTGGGACAGGGGGTACTGAAGCTTTCTTT.

This clonotype showed up many times. V and J are TRBV7-9 and TRBJ2-2, with 7 bases matching TRBD1. CDR1 is SEHNR and CDR2 is FQNEAQ in the germline V gene (reference sequence). The trim removed 4 bases at V and 6 bases at J, leaving 8 bases unmatched. This CDR3 spans 15 amino acids. DNA of the CDR3: TGTGCCAGCAGCTCCGACAGGGTGGGCGCCGGGGAGCTGTTTTTT. It is translated as CASSSDRVGAGELFF.

The chain joins TRBV6-2 or TRBV6-3 to TRBJ2-7; D is perhaps TRBD2 (5 bases). Trimming removed 0 bases at V and 7 bases at J, with 10 bases between. The germline V gene has CDR1 MNHEY and CDR2 SVGEGT. CDR3 size: 13 residues. The DNA for the CDR3 is TGTGCCAGCAGTTACTCCGGGAATAGGGAGCAGTACGTC. Amino acids: CASSYSGNREQYV.

With regard to this clonotype: A much larger clone differs by one base, so this may be a read error. This CDR3 reads CAISGVSDTQYF. The DNA of the CDR3 is TGTGCCATCAGTGGGGTTTCAGATACGCAGTATTTT. V usage is TRBV10-3 and J usage is TRBJ2-3, with D uncertain. The CDR3 is 12 amino acids. V was pared by 4 bases and J by 4 bases, with 6 bases between. Germline V lookup: CDR1 ENHRY, CDR2 SYGVKD.

The chain joins TRBV5-1 to TRBJ2-5; no definite D call. Germline lookup yields CDR1 SGHRS and CDR2 YFSETQ. The CDR3 length is 16 residues. V lost 0 bases, J lost 2 bases, and 14 bases lay in between. The CDR3 protein is CASSLAPPMGQETQYF. CDR3 bases: TGCGCCAGCAGCTTGGCCCCCCCGATGGGGCAAGAGACCCAGTACTTC.